Each of the 7 T cell receptor beta chains below was sequenced from the same sample in a study of monozygotic twins with cystic fibrosis. The repertoire was sequenced with immunoSEQ multiplex PCR; TCRdb's copy has only in-frame clones and lacks some. The table has roughly 20,000 clones, about 97% seen once. Sequenced material: blood. The source is a woman aged 25 to 39 with cystic fibrosis.

This sequence joins TRBV2 and TRBJ1-5; D is uncertain. The length of the CDR3 is 16 residues. CDR1 and CDR2 from the germline V gene are SNHLY and FYNNEI. Trimming took off 6 bases at V and 9 bases at J, with 24 bases between the two ends. CDR3 DNA sequence: TGTGCCAGCAGCGGAGACCTTCTCTACGACATCGGGCCCCAGCATTTT. Protein: CASSGDLLYDIGPQHF.

V is TRBV2 and J is TRBJ2-5, with TRBD2 matching 7 bases. Germline V CDR1 and CDR2: SNHLY, FYNNEI. The CDR3 has 16 amino acids. The J segment lost 4 bases and the V segment lost 4 bases, leaving 12 bases of the junction unmatched. In DNA form, the CDR3 reads TGTGCCAGCAGTGCAAGGTTAGGGGAGGGGTCAGAGACCCAGTACTTC. Translated, it gives CASSARLGEGSETQYF. Full variable domain (outside the CDR3, taken from reference TRBV2 and TRBJ2-5): EPEVTQTPSHQVTQMGQEVILRCVPISNHLYFYWYRQILGQKVEFLVSFYNNEISEKSEIFDDQFSVERPDGSNFTLKIRSTKLEDSAMYFCASSARLGEGSETQYFGPGTRLLVL.

This chain connects TRBV7-8 to TRBJ2-2, with 8 nucleotides matching TRBD1. The germline V gene has CDR1 SGHVS and CDR2 FQNEAQ. This CDR3 comprises 20 residues. V dropped 4 bases and J dropped 2; count of bases not matched to a gene: 18. The CDR3 DNA reads TGTGCCAGCAGCTCATCACTTTGGGACAGGCAGGCCAAAAACACCGGGGAGCTGTTTTTT. This translates into CASSSSLWDRQAKNTGELFF.

The rearrangement joins TRBV19 to TRBJ1-2; D possibly corresponds to TRBD1 (6 bases). V lost 1 base and J lost 14, with 17 bases in between. The CDR3 is made up of 13 amino acids. Germline CDR1 LNHDA, CDR2 SQIVND (reference sequence). CDR3 in DNA: TGTGCCAGTAGTATAGGCGGAACAGGGCGTGTAACCTTC. Its translation is CASSIGGTGRVTF.

CDR3 loop: CASSPLVLQANTGELFF. DNA for the CDR3: TGTGCCAGCAGTCCCCTAGTCCTGCAGGCAAACACCGGGGAGCTGTTTTTT. This rearrangement joins TRBV27 to TRBJ2-2, with D unresolved. V was cut by 5 bases and J by 2 bases, with 18 bases left in between. CDR1 and CDR2 (germline): MNHEY, SMNVEV (reference sequence). CDR3 length equals 17 residues.

The CDR3 reads CASSARGANGYTF. In nucleotides, the CDR3 is TGTGCCAGCAGTGCGAGGGGGGCGAATGGCTACACCTTC. The rearrangement uses TRBV2 and TRBJ1-2; possibly TRBD1 for D (6 bases). The germline V gene encodes CDR1 SNHLY and CDR2 FYNNEI. V lost 4 bases to trimming and J lost 6 bases, with 12 bases between them. The CDR3 is 13 residues long.

The chain recombines TRBV14 with TRBJ2-7; D tentatively fits TRBD1 or TRBD2 (5 bases each). Trimming removed 3 bases from V and 2 bases from J, with 14 bases in between. From germline, CDR1 is SGHDN and CDR2 FVKESK. The CDR3 spans 15 residues. The CDR3 nucleotides are TGTGCCAGCAGCCATGAGACCGGGGCAACCTACGAGCAGTACTTC. Amino acids: CASSHETGATYEQYF.